Each of the 10 T cell receptor beta chains below was sequenced from the same sample in a study of blood T cell repertoires in COVID-19. Using immunoSEQ multiplex PCR, the repertoire was profiled, and TCRdb retains in-frame clones only, with some absent. The data contain some 240,000 clones, nearly 90% of them singletons. Sequenced material: peripheral blood. These receptors originate from a woman in her sixties or seventies with COVID-19, enrolled during active disease.

The chain links TRBV7-9 to TRBJ1-1; D ambiguous. Germline V CDR1 and CDR2: SEHNR, FQNEAQ (reference sequence). The CDR3 sequence is 13 residues long. V lost 1 base and J lost 1, with 4 bases in between. The CDR3 is CASSLGANTEAFF. For the CDR3, the DNA is TGTGCCAGCAGCTTAGGGGCGAACACTGAAGCTTTCTTT.

V gene TRBV7-2 combines with J gene TRBJ1-2, with D maybe TRBD1 (6 bases). Per germline, CDR1 SGHTA and CDR2 FQGNSA. This CDR3 comprises 13 residues. Deletions cut 4 bases from V and 4 bases from J, with 10 bases between. The DNA of the CDR3 is TGTGCCAGCAGCTCTGGACAGATCTATGGCTACACCTTC. Translating gives CASSSGQIYGYTF.

V and J are TRBV7-8 and TRBJ2-1, with TRBD2 matching 7 bases. This CDR3 comprises 17 residues. After removal of 1 base from V and 4 bases from J, the junction contained 10 bases not matched to a gene. Per the germline V gene, CDR1 is SGHVS and CDR2 is FQNEAQ. CDR3 DNA: TGTGCCAGCAGCTTAGTTCGGCGTGGGCGGGGGTACAATGAGCAGTTCTTC. Amino acids: CASSLVRRGRGYNEQFF.

V and J are TRBV7-9 and TRBJ1-2; D is undetermined. In germline, CDR1 is SEHNR, CDR2 FQNEAQ (reference sequence). Trimming took 5 bases from V and 7 from J, leaving 20 bases between them. The CDR3 runs to 15 residues. The CDR3: CASSNKGGKDRGYTF. In nucleotides, the CDR3 is TGTGCCAGCAGCAACAAAGGCGGGAAAGATCGTGGCTACACCTTC.

CDR3 in DNA: TGTGCCAGCAGAGGGACAGGGGGTTTCTCTGGGGCCAACGTCCTGACTTTC. Translating gives CASRGTGGFSGANVLTF. This chain joins TRBV21-1 and TRBJ2-6; the table calls TRBD1, which could not be checked here. TRBV21-1 corresponds to a pseudogene. The CDR3 has 17 residues.

This chain links TRBV6-2 or TRBV6-3 with TRBJ1-1; 9 bases align to TRBD1. From germline, CDR1 is MNHEY and CDR2 SVGEGT. The CDR3 has 15 residues. The V gene end was trimmed by 5 bases and the J gene end by 5 bases; junction bases not matched to a gene: 9. In DNA, the CDR3 is TGTGCCAGCAGTCAGGGACAGGGTCTGGTAACTGAAGCTTTCTTT. This sequence encodes CASSQGQGLVTEAFF.

This chain joins TRBV4-3 and TRBJ1-4; D unclear. Germline lookup yields CDR1 LGHNA and CDR2 YSLEER. The CDR3 extends over 13 amino acids. Trimming took off 0 bases at V and 11 bases at J, with 10 bases between the two ends. The CDR3 DNA reads as TGCGCCAGCAGCCAAGAGAGGATTGGGAAACTGTTTTTT. It yields the protein CASSQERIGKLFF.

This sequence joins TRBV5-1 and TRBJ1-1; tentative D call: TRBD1 (6 bases). Germline-derived CDR1 and CDR2 are SGHRS and YFSETQ. V was clipped by 0 bases and J by 4 bases, with 7 bases between them. The CDR3 is made up of 13 amino acids. CDR3 coding DNA: TGCGCCAGCAGCTTGGGAGGGGGCACTGAAGCTTTCTTT. Its translation: CASSLGGGTEAFF.

This clone appeared a single time. J is TRBJ2-3 and V is TRBV6-2 or TRBV6-3; 10 nucleotides match TRBD2. The length of the CDR3 is 17 residues. The trim removed 2 bases at V and 3 bases at J, leaving 8 bases unmatched. Germline V lookup: CDR1 MNHEY, CDR2 SVGEGT. CDR3 loop: CASSYAPLAGVTDTQYF. Here the CDR3 DNA reads TGTGCCAGCAGTTACGCGCCCCTAGCGGGGGTGACAGATACGCAGTATTTT.

This sequence joins TRBV3-1 (or the pseudogene TRBV3-2) and TRBJ1-1, with D unresolved. V shed 1 base and J shed 0 bases, with 6 bases lying between them. This CDR3 spans 14 amino acids. Germline CDR1 is LGHDT and CDR2 is YNNKEL (reference sequence). In DNA, the CDR3 is TGTGCCAGCAGCCAAGGGGCTCTGAACACTGAAGCTTTCTTT. This sequence encodes CASSQGALNTEAFF.